These T cell receptor beta chains were read from a single sample in a study of OX40 agonist ivuxolimab in advanced cancers. Method: immunoSEQ multiplex PCR; TCRdb's copy keeps in-frame clones and lacks some. The data show just over 95,000 clones, with around 90% seen just once and under 0.2% held by the top ten. The sequenced sample was CD4+ or CD8+ T cells sorted from blood, obtained in a trial of the OX40 agonist ivuxolimab. The receptors were sampled from an adult with an advanced solid tumor such as melanoma, head and neck, liver or kidney cancer. Both conserved end residues are part of each CDR3. The D gene is left open where the match is weak. Clone size is shown for a subset of rows, as once, few, many or a class of expanded clone.

clone size	J gene	D gene	V gene	CDR3 protein	CDR3 DNA
.	TRBJ1-5	.	TRBV5-1	CASSLGSGGLDQPQHF	TGCGCCAGCAGCTTGGGGTCCGGGGGGCTAGACCAGCCCCAGCATTTT
once	TRBJ2-7	.	TRBV27	CASRSLGVRSEQYF	TGTGCCAGTCGGTCCCTAGGAGTCCGAAGCGAGCAGTACTTC
.	TRBJ1-2	TRBD1	TRBV18	CASSLDRDANYGYTF	TGTGCCAGCTCACTCGACAGGGACGCTAACTATGGCTACACCTTC
.	TRBJ2-7	TRBD1	TRBV6-1	CASRRIGQGYEQYF	TGTGCCAGCAGGCGCATCGGACAGGGTTACGAGCAGTACTTC
few	TRBJ1-2	TRBD1	TRBV18	CASSPRTGEVHTF	TGTGCCAGCTCACCGAGGACAGGGGAGGTCCACACCTTC
.	TRBJ2-2	.	TRBV21-1	CASSKLEGVETGELFF	TGTGCCAGCAGCAAATTAGAGGGAGTAGAGACCGGGGAGCTGTTTTTT
.	TRBJ2-7	.	TRBV5-4	CASSSPQAYEQYF	TGTGCCAGCAGTTCGCCACAAGCCTACGAGCAGTACTTC
.	TRBJ1-2	.	TRBV30	CAWSVGYGYTF	TGTGCCTGGAGTGTCGGCTATGGCTACACCTTC
few	TRBJ1-5	.	TRBV4-1	CASSPILRGANQPQHF	TGCGCCAGCAGCCCCATATTGCGGGGGGCGAATCAGCCCCAGCATTTT
few	TRBJ2-7	.	TRBV19	CASRKSGSLGSEQYF	TGTGCCAGTAGGAAATCGGGGTCGTTGGGGAGCGAGCAGTACTTC
.	TRBJ1-5	.	TRBV30	CAWSSNSNQPQHF	TGTGCCTGGAGTTCAAATAGCAATCAGCCCCAGCATTTT
.	TRBJ2-2	TRBD1	TRBV2	CASSVGQGYGELFF	TGTGCCAGCAGTGTGGGACAGGGTTACGGGGAGCTGTTTTTT
.	TRBJ1-2	.	TRBV10-3	CAISESKDGYGYTF	TGTGCCATCAGTGAGTCGAAGGACGGCTATGGCTACACCTTC
.	TRBJ2-5	.	TRBV30	CAWRAGAIQETQYF	TGTGCCTGGAGGGCAGGGGCGATACAAGAGACCCAGTACTTC
.	TRBJ2-2	.	TRBV28	CASSSSPPTAGELFF	TGTGCCAGCAGTTCATCCCCTCCGACCGCCGGGGAGCTGTTTTTT
.	TRBJ1-4	.	TRBV5-3	CASSLGGVLNEKLFF	TGTGCCAGCAGCCTAGGAGGGGTATTAAATGAAAAACTGTTTTTT
.	TRBJ1-6	TRBD1	TRBV6-5	CASSDSTGALHF	TGTGCCAGCAGTGACTCGACAGGGGCGCTCCACTTT
.	TRBJ2-7	TRBD2	TRBV2	CASSEWTSGRKEQYF	TGTGCCAGCAGTGAATGGACTAGCGGGAGGAAGGAGCAGTACTTC
.	TRBJ1-3	.	TRBV5-1	CASSFDSSGNTIYF	TGCGCCAGCAGCTTTGACAGCTCTGGAAACACCATATATTTT
.	TRBJ1-5	.	TRBV6-1	CASSGQEPQHF	TGTGCCAGCAGTGGACAGGAGCCCCAGCATTTT
few	TRBJ2-7	.	TRBV5-1	CASSEDSPTYEQYF	TGCGCCAGCAGCGAGGACAGTCCGACCTACGAGCAGTACTTC
few	TRBJ2-1	.	TRBV5-1	CASSLGIGGHLSYNEQFF	TGCGCCAGCAGCTTGGGTATCGGGGGCCACCTCTCCTACAATGAGCAGTTCTTC
.	TRBJ2-7	.	TRBV7-3	CASSLAGTTTYEQYF	TGTGCCAGCAGCTTAGCGGGAACCACTACCTACGAGCAGTACTTC
.	TRBJ2-3	TRBD2	TRBV6-4	CASSDSGTTRTDTQYF	TGTGCCAGCAGTGACTCCGGGACTACCCGCACAGATACGCAGTATTTT
.	TRBJ2-2	TRBD2	TRBV6-1	CASSALAGGGTGELFF	TGTGCCAGCAGTGCTCTAGCGGGAGGGGGAACCGGGGAGCTGTTTTTT
.	TRBJ2-1	.	TRBV5-1	CASSPGVNEQFF	TGCGCCAGCAGCCCGGGTGTAAATGAGCAGTTCTTC
.	TRBJ2-3	.	TRBV2	CASSDGYTQYF	TGTGCCAGCAGTGATGGGTATACGCAGTATTTT
.	TRBJ2-7	.	TRBV7-8	CASSLGSSTYEQYF	TGTGCCAGCAGCTTGGGGAGTAGTACCTACGAGCAGTACTTC